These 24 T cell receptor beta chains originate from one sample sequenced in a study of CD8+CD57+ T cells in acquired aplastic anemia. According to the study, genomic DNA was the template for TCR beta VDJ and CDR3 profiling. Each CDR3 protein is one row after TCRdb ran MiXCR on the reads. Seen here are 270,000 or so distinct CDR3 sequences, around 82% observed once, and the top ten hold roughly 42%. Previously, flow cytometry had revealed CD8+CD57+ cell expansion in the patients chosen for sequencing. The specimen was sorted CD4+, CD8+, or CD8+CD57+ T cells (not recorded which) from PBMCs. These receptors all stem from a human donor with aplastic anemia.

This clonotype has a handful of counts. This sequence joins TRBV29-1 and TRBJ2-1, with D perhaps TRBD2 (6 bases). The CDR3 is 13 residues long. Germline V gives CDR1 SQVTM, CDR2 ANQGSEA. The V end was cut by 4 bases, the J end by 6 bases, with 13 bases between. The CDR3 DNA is TGCAGCGTTGCTAGAGAGGGACTCAATGAGCAGTTCTTC. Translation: CSVAREGLNEQFF.

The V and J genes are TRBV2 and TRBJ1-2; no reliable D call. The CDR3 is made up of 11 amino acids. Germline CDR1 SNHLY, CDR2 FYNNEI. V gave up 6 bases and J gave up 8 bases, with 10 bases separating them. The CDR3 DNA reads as TGTGCCAGCAGAGGAGGAGGGGGCTACACCTTC. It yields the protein CASRGGGGYTF. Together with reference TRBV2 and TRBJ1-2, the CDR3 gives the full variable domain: EPEVTQTPSHQVTQMGQEVILRCVPISNHLYFYWYRQILGQKVEFLVSFYNNEISEKSEIFDDQFSVERPDGSNFTLKIRSTKLEDSAMYFCASRGGGGYTFGSGTRLTVV.

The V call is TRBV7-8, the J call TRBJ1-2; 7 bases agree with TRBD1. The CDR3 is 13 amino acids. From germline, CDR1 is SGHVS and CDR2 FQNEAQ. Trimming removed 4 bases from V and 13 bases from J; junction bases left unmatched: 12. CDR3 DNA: TGTGCCAGCAGCTATGGTCTTGCAGGGACAGCCACCTTC. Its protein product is CASSYGLAGTATF.

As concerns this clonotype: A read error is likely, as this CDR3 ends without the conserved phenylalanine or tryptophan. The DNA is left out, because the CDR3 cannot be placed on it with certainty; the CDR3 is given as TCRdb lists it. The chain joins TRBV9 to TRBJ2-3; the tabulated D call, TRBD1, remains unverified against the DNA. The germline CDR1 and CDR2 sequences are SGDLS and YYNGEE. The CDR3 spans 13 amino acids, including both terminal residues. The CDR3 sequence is CASSAWGTDTGEL.

CDR3 sequence (DNA): TGTGCCAGCAGCTTAGAACCCGGGGGGCAGACTGAAGCTTTCTTT. This gives the protein CASSLEPGGQTEAFF. The V call is TRBV7-9, the J call TRBJ1-1; maybe TRBD1 (6 bases). The germline V gene has CDR1 SEHNR and CDR2 FQNEAQ (reference sequence). This CDR3 spans 15 amino acids. With 1 base removed from V and 5 bases from J, the gap between germline ends came to 14 bases. The full variable domain, in which reference TRBV7-9 and TRBJ1-1 provide the parts outside the CDR3, is DTGVSQNPRHKITKRGQNVTFRCDPISEHNRLYWYRQTLGQGPEFLTYFQNEAQLEKSRLLSDRFSAERPKGSFSTLEIQRTEQGDSAMYLCASSLEPGGQTEAFFGQGTRLTVV.

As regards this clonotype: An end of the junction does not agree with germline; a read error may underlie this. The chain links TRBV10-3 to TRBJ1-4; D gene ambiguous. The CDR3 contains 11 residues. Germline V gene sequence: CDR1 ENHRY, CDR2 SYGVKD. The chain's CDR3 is CAISSDEKLLF. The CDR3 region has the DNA TGTGCCATCAGCTCGGACGAAAAACTGCTTTTT.

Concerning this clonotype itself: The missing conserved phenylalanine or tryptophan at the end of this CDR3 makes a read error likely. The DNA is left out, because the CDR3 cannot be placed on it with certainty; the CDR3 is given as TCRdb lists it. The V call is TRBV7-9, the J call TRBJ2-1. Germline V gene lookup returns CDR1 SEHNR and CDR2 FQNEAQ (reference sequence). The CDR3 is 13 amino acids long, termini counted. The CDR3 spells CASSLAGCVEQFG.

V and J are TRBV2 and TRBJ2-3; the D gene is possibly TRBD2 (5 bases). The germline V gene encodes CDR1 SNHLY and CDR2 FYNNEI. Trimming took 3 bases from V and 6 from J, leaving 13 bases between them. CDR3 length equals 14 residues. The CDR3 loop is CASSDAGGADTQYF. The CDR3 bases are TGTGCCAGCAGTGACGCGGGCGGTGCCGATACGCAGTATTTT.

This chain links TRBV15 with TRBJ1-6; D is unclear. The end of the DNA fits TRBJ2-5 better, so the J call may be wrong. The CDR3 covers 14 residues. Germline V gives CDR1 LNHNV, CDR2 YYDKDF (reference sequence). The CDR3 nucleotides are TGTGCCACCAGCACGGGCTCCAGACAAGCACCCCAGTACTTC. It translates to CATSTGSRQAPQYF.

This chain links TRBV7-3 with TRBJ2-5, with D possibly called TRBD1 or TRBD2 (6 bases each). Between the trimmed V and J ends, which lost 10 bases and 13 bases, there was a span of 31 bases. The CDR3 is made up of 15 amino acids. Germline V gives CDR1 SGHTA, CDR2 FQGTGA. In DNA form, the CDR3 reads TGTGCCATCCGTTGGAGGGGGAAGTCCCAAGAGTTCCGGTACTTC. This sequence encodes CAIRWRGKSQEFRYF.

In nucleotides, the CDR3 is TGTGCCAGCAGCTTACCGAGAGGCGGCGATAGCCATGAGCAGTTCTTC. It encodes CASSLPRGGDSHEQFF. The V call is TRBV7-2, the J call TRBJ2-1, with D uncertain. This CDR3 has 16 residues. CDR1 SGHTA and CDR2 FQGNSA come from the germline V gene. The V gene lost 2 bases and the J gene lost 8 bases, with 19 bases spanning the gap.

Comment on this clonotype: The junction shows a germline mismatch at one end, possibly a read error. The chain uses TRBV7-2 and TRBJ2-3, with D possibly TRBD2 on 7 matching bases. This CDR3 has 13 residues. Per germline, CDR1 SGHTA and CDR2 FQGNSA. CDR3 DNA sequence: TGTGCCAGCGGGGACGGGGGGCCTGCGTCGCAGTGTTTT. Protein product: CASGDGGPASQCF. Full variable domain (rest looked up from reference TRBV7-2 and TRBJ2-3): GAGVSQSPSNKVTEKGKDVELRCDPISGHTALYWYRQSLGQGLEFLIYFQGNSAPDKSGLPSDRFSAERTGGSVSTLTIQRTQQEDSAVYLCASGDGGPASQCFGPGTRLTVL.

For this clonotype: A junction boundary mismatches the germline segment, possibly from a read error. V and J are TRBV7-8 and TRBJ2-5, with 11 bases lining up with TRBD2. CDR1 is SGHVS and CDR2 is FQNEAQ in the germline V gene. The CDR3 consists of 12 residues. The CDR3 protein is CAGSLAGGPETF. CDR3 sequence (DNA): TGTGCCGGCAGCTTAGCGGGAGGGCCCGAGACGTTC.

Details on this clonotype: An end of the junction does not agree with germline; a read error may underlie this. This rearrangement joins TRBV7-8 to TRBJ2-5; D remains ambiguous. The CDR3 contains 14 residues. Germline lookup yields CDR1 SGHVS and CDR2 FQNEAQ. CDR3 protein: CATSLGREHETQYF. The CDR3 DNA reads TGTGCCACCAGCTTAGGCAGAGAGCACGAGACCCAGTATTTC.

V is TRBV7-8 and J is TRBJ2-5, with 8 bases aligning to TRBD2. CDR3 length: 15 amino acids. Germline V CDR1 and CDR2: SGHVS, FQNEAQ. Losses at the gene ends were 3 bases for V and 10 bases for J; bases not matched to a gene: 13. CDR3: CASSFAGGWGTHQYF. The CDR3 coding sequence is TGTGCCAGCAGCTTTGCGGGGGGTTGGGGAACGCACCAGTACTTC.

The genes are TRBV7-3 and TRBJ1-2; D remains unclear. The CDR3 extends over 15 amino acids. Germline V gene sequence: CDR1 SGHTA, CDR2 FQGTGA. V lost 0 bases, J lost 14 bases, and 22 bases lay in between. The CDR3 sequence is CASSLTLRRATQYTF. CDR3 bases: TGTGCCAGCAGCTTAACTCTACGTCGGGCTACGCAGTATACCTTC.

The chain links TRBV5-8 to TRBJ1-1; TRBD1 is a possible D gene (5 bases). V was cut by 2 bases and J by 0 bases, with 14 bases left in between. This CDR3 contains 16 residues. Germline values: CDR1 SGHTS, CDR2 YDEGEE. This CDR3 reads CASSFHSGAMNTEAFF. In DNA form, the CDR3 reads TGTGCCAGCAGCTTTCATAGCGGGGCAATGAACACTGAAGCTTTCTTT.

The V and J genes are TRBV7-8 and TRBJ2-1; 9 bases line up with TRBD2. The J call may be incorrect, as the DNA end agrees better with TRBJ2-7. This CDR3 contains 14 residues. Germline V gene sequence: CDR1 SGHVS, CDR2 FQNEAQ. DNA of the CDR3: TGTGCCAGCAGCTTGGCGGGAGGGGGCGATGAGCAGTACTTC. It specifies CASSLAGGGDEQYF.

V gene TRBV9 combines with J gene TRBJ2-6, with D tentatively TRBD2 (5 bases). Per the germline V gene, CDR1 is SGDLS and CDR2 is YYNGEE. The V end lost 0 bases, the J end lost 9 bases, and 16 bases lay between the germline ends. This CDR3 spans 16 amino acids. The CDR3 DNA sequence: TGTGCCAGCAGCGTAGCGGGTAGCTACCGGGACAACGTCCTGACTTTC. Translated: CASSVAGSYRDNVLTF.

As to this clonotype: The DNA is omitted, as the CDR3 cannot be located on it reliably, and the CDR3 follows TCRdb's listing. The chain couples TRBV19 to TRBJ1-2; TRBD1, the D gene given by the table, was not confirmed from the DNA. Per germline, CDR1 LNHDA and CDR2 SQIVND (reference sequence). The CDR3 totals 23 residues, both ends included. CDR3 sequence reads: CASSGTGTSSNEQFFGLVYGYTF.

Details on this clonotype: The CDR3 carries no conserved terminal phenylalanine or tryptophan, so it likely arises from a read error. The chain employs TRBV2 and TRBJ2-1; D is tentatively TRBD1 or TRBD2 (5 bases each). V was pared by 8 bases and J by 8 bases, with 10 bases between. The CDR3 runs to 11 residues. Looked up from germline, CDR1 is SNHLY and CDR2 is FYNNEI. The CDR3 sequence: CASAGADEQFH. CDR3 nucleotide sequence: TGTGCCAGCGCCGGGGCGGATGAGCAGTTCCAC.

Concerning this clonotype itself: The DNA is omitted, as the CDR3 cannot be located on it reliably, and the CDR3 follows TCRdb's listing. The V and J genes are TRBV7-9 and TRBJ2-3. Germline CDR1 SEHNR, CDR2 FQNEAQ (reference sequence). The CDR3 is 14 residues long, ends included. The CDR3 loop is CASSLVETQYFGSF.

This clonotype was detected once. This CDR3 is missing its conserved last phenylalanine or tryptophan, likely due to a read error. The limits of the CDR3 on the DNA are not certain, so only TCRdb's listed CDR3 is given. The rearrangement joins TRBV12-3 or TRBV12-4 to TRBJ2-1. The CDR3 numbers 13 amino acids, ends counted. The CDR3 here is CASSRQGSTMSSC.

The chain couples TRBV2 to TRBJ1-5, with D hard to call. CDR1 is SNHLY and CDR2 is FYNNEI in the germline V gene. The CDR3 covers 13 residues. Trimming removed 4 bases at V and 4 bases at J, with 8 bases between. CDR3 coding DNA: TGTGCCAGCAGTGGTCCTGAGAATCAGCCCCAGCATTTT. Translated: CASSGPENQPQHF.